These 2 T cell receptor beta chains came from one sample sequenced in a study of patients and donors after allogeneic stem cell transplantation. TCRdb recomputed calls from the RT-PCR reads with MiXCR, one row per CDR3 protein. This table holds roughly 960,000 distinct CDR3 sequences, under 20% found once. The specimen sequenced was blood, either unsorted or a sorted T cell fraction (not recorded which). The origin of the receptors is a human donor who was either an allogeneic HSCT recipient or a stem cell or donor lymphocyte infusion donor (not recorded which). It is not recorded whose cells these are; they may come from a transplant donor.

This clonotype was found a few times. V is TRBV7-3 and J is TRBJ1-3; no reliable D call. V shed 0 bases and J shed 0 bases, with 6 bases lying between them. The CDR3 contains 15 residues. Germline values: CDR1 SGHTA, CDR2 FQGTGA. For the CDR3, the DNA is TGTGCCAGCAGCTTAACGGAGGGCTCTGGAAACACCATATATTTT. Protein sequence: CASSLTEGSGNTIYF.

V and J are TRBV4-2 and TRBJ2-1, with 13 bases aligning to TRBD2. Per germline, CDR1 LGHNA and CDR2 YNFKEQ. The CDR3 loop spans 16 amino acids. The ends lost 1 base at V and 10 bases at J; junction bases unmatched: 7. Here the CDR3 DNA reads TGTGCCAGCAGCCAAGGACCAGGACTAGCGGGAGCCGAGCAGTTCTTC. This codes for CASSQGPGLAGAEQFF.